This T cell receptor beta chain appears in the sequencing data of a study of cytomegalovirus exposure and HLA in healthy donors. Regarding the study as a whole: Reportedly, diagnosis of cytomegalovirus status by the classifier showed high specificity and sensitivity.

As concerns this clone: Antigen: not known.

The PCR employed 60 Vbeta primers together with 13 Jbeta primers. The data were produced by immunoSEQ multiplex PCR, yet TCRdb's version contains in-frame clones alone and is incomplete. This table holds over 90,000 clones, more than 70% found once. The clonotype comes from a woman in her sixties in good health and CMV-seropositive. Sequenced: PBMCs.

The CDR3, as DNA: TGTGCCAGCAGTTTTACGGGTTCTCAGTTCTTC. It encodes CASSFTGSQFF. The rearrangement uses TRBV28 and TRBJ2-1, with no clear D. The germline gives CDR1 MDHEN, CDR2 SYDVKM. The CDR3 runs 11 residues. The ends were cut back, 3 bases at V and 13 bases at J, with 10 bases in the middle.